This is a list of T cell receptor beta chains from one sample in a study of T cell repertoires in cytomegalovirus infection. TCRdb ran MiXCR on the reads and lists one entry per CDR3 protein. There are about 300,000 distinct CDR3 sequences in the sample; approximately 8.9% occur only once, and 2.5% lies in the top ten. The source material was PBMCs. These receptors were taken from a human donor in good health (CMV status not recorded). Some clones in this sample may be carry-over from other donors' samples. Both conserved end residues are part of each CDR3. Fields, in order: J gene, D gene, V gene, clone size, CDR3 protein, CDR3 DNA. A D gene is named only where the DNA matches it firmly. Clone size, where shown, is once, few, many, or a class for clones that have expanded.

J: TRBJ1-2; D: -; V: TRBV20-1; size: -; CDR3: CSARDRRPTNYGYTF; DNA: TGCAGTGCTAGAGATAGAAGGCCCACTAACTATGGCTACACCTTC
J: TRBJ2-2; D: -; V: TRBV3-1; size: -; CDR3: CASSRALTGTGELFF; DNA: TGTGCCAGCAGCCGGGCCCTGACAGGCACCGGGGAGCTGTTTTTT
J: TRBJ2-2; D: TRBD1; V: TRBV29-1; size: many; CDR3: CSGKQGASTGELFF; DNA: TGCAGCGGAAAACAGGGGGCGAGCACCGGGGAGCTGTTTTTT
J: TRBJ2-1; D: -; V: TRBV28; size: many; CDR3: CASSLPRQGMGNEQFF; DNA: TGTGCCAGCAGTTTACCGCGGCAGGGGATGGGCAATGAGCAGTTCTTC
J: TRBJ1-3; D: TRBD1; V: TRBV5-4; size: few; CDR3: CASSSGQGNTIYF; DNA: TGTGCCAGCAGCTCGGGACAGGGAAACACCATATATTTT
J: TRBJ2-7; D: -; V: TRBV20-1; size: -; CDR3: CSATPRTFSYEQYF; DNA: TGCAGTGCTACCCCCCGGACTTTCTCCTACGAGCAGTACTTC
J: TRBJ2-2; D: TRBD2; V: TRBV7-3; size: many; CDR3: CASSLAAGGNTGELFF; DNA: TGTGCCAGCAGCTTAGCAGCGGGGGGGAACACCGGGGAGCTGTTTTTT
J: TRBJ1-1; D: -; V: TRBV2; size: many; CDR3: CASSERGWNTEAFF; DNA: TGTGCCAGCTCTGAACGGGGGTGGAACACTGAAGCTTTCTTT
J: TRBJ1-1; D: -; V: TRBV5-5; size: many; CDR3: CASSLEGFGTEAFF; DNA: TGTGCCAGCAGCTTGGAAGGTTTTGGCACTGAAGCTTTCTTT
J: TRBJ2-2; D: TRBD1; V: TRBV10-3; size: many; CDR3: CAVEGTGENTGELFF; DNA: TGTGCCGTCGAGGGAACAGGGGAAAACACCGGGGAGCTGTTTTTT
J: TRBJ1-2; D: TRBD1; V: TRBV19; size: many; CDR3: CASRKQGGGYTF; DNA: TGTGCCAGTAGGAAACAGGGGGGAGGCTACACCTTC
J: TRBJ2-3; D: TRBD2; V: TRBV7-2; size: many; CDR3: CASSLQGLAPGDTQYF; DNA: TGTGCCAGCAGCCTACAGGGACTAGCCCCCGGAGATACGCAGTATTTT
J: TRBJ2-1; D: TRBD2; V: TRBV20-1; size: -; CDR3: CSARDISGGYNEQFF; DNA: TGCAGTGCTAGAGATATTAGCGGGGGCTACAATGAGCAGTTCTTC
J: TRBJ1-5; D: -; V: TRBV20-1; size: many; CDR3: CSARDSQNGQPQHF; DNA: TGCAGTGCTAGAGATTCCCAAAACGGTCAGCCCCAGCATTTT
J: TRBJ1-3; D: -; V: TRBV28; size: many; CDR3: CASTLRGNTIYF; DNA: TGTGCCAGCACCTTAAGAGGAAACACCATATATTTT
J: TRBJ1-1; D: TRBD1; V: TRBV7-8; size: many; CDR3: CASTGQGIPGTEAFF; DNA: TGTGCCAGCACAGGACAGGGAATTCCGGGCACTGAAGCTTTCTTT
J: TRBJ1-5; D: -; V: TRBV15; size: few; CDR3: CATSSRSGNNQPQHF; DNA: TGTGCCACCAGCTCCCGGTCAGGGAACAATCAGCCCCAGCATTTT
J: TRBJ1-2; D: -; V: TRBV28; size: -; CDR3: CATSRPQINTYGYTF; DNA: TGTGCCACCTCGCGACCGCAAATTAACACCTATGGCTACACCTTC
J: TRBJ2-1; D: TRBD2; V: TRBV20-1; size: many; CDR3: CSALGLADSYNEQFF; DNA: TGCAGTGCTTTGGGACTAGCCGACTCCTACAATGAGCAGTTCTTC
J: TRBJ1-3; D: TRBD1; V: TRBV29-1; size: many; CDR3: CSVSRGDTIYF; DNA: TGCAGCGTTTCCAGGGGGGACACCATATATTTT